The next 28 T cell receptor beta chains were all read from a single sample in a study of T cells in Graves' hyperthyroidism and ophthalmopathy (dated by TCRdb to the late 2010s). The library was produced with multiplex PCR. Data came from an Illumina HiSeq 2000. Amplification of TCR beta CDR3 regions was carried out from RNA transcripts. The first round of RT-PCR for the TCR CDR3 was performed with the HTBI primer set and the Qiagen OneStep RT-PCR kit. TCRdb reworked the public reads: Q25 trimming with fastp, MiXCR clone assembly, productive beta chains retained. Identical CDR3 proteins give one entry, which carries the most common genes and DNA. The table for this sample lists over 350,000 distinct CDR3 sequences; over 12% of them were counted only once. The top ten clonotypes cover around 30% of the sample. Specimen: blood. These receptors came from a man aged 45-65 years with Graves' ophthalmopathy.

This clonotype has just a few counts. The V call is TRBV24-1, the J call TRBJ2-5; 10 bases are a match to TRBD2. The J segment lost 9 bases and the V segment lost 1 base, leaving 16 bases of the junction unmatched. CDR3 size: 18 residues. Germline CDR1 is KGHDR and CDR2 is SFDVKD. The CDR3 DNA sequence: TGTGCCACCAGTGATTTTGGCCCTGGGCTAGCGGGAGAGTCTCCCCAGTACTTC. It encodes CATSDFGPGLAGESPQYF.

As for this clonotype: This may arise from a read error, as a much more abundant clone is one base away. The chain is built from TRBV2 and TRBJ2-1, with D perhaps TRBD1 or TRBD2 (5 bases each). Germline CDR1 and CDR2: SNHLY and FYNNEI. The CDR3 is 14 amino acids. Trimming removed 8 bases from V and 0 bases from J, with 11 bases in between. CDR3 nucleotide sequence: TGTGCCAGCTTCCGGGGCAACTCCTACAATGAGCAGTTCTTC. It encodes CASFRGNSYNEQFF.

The sample holds a few counts of this clonotype. This chain connects TRBV24-1 to TRBJ2-5; 11 bases are a match to TRBD2. Germline V gene data show CDR1 as KGHDR and CDR2 as SFDVKD. The trim removed 9 bases at V and 1 base at J, leaving 3 bases unmatched. This CDR3 has 14 residues. The CDR3 bases are TGTGCCACCGGGACTAGCGGTGTCCAAGAGACCCAGTACTTC. Amino acid sequence: CATGTSGVQETQYF.

This clonotype has just a few counts. This chain links TRBV2 with TRBJ2-7, with D possibly TRBD1 on 6 matching bases. Trimming removed 11 bases at V and 3 bases at J, with 14 bases between. Germline assignment: CDR1 SNHLY and CDR2 FYNNEI. CDR3 length: 12 amino acids. CDR3 bases: TGTGCCGGAAGACAGGAAGGCTACGAGCAGTACTTC. This codes for CAGRQEGYEQYF.

The sample holds many counts of this clonotype. V is TRBV2 and J is TRBJ2-3; weak D call: TRBD1 (7 bases). Germline CDR1 reads SNHLY; CDR2 reads FYNNEI. The CDR3 length is 14 residues. The V end lost 4 bases, the J end lost 4 bases, and 12 bases lay between the germline ends. CDR3 in DNA: TGTGCCAGCAGTGTCAGGGGGGATCCAGATACGCAGTATTTT. Translated, it gives CASSVRGDPDTQYF.

This clonotype was counted a few times. The rearrangement joins TRBV12-3 or TRBV12-4 to TRBJ1-4; D not certain. Trimming cost V 2 bases and J 0 bases, with 7 bases left between them. The CDR3 is 15 amino acids. The chain's CDR3 is CASSLRSATNEKLFF. The CDR3 DNA follows: TGTGCCAGCAGTTTAAGATCGGCAACTAATGAAAAACTGTTTTTT.

This clonotype was observed many times. The rearrangement uses TRBV11-2 and TRBJ2-2; D may be TRBD1 (6 bases). CDR1 and CDR2 from the germline V gene are SGHAT and FQNNGV. Between the trimmed V and J ends, which lost 5 bases and 4 bases, there was a span of 11 bases. The CDR3 totals 14 residues. This chain's CDR3 is CASSMDRSTGELFF. The CDR3 coding sequence is TGTGCCAGCAGCATGGACAGATCCACCGGGGAGCTGTTTTTT.

This clonotype was observed at least ten times. This chain uses TRBV30 with TRBJ1-4, with no clear D. CDR1 GTSNPN and CDR2 SVGIG come from the germline V gene (reference sequence). This CDR3 is built from 13 residues. Trimming left V 3 bases short and J 8 bases short, with 13 bases between. The CDR3 spells CAWRTGIREKLFF. CDR3 coding DNA: TGTGCCTGGAGGACGGGAATCAGGGAAAAACTGTTTTTT.

This chain connects TRBV9 to TRBJ2-1, with TRBD2 matching over 13 bases. The length of the CDR3 is 16 residues. Trimming cost V 0 bases and J 8 bases; bases outside gene matches: 5. CDR1 is SGDLS and CDR2 is YYNGEE in the germline V gene. DNA for the CDR3: TGTGCCAGCAGCGTAGAACTAGCGGGAGGGCCTCATGAGCAGTTCTTC. It encodes CASSVELAGGPHEQFF.

CDR3 in amino acids: CASRKEGSQTSGRTTYEQYF. The CDR3 nucleotides are TGTGCCAGCAGGAAAGAAGGATCTCAAACTAGCGGGAGGACAACCTACGAGCAGTACTTC. The chain carries TRBV2 and TRBJ2-7, with 12 bases identical to TRBD2. J gave up 2 bases and V 6 bases, and 20 bases lay outside the gene matches. The V gene's germline CDR1 is SNHLY and CDR2 FYNNEI. The CDR3 has 20 amino acids.

The rearrangement joins TRBV19 to TRBJ2-4, with 11 bases that match TRBD2. The CDR3 extends over 19 amino acids. The germline gives CDR1 LNHDA, CDR2 SQIVND (reference sequence). V lost 4 bases, J lost 1 base, and 12 bases stayed unmatched. The CDR3 nucleotides read TGTGCCAGTAGTAAACCTAGCGGGAGGTCCGTTATTGCCAAAAACATTCAGTACTTC. Translation gives CASSKPSGRSVIAKNIQYF.

This clonotype was counted ten times or more. The chain joins TRBV29-1 to TRBJ2-6; D is ambiguous. CDR1 is SQVTM and CDR2 is ANQGSEA in the germline V gene. The CDR3 loop spans 12 amino acids. The chain's CDR3 is CGIGSGANVLTF. The CDR3 coding sequence is TGCGGGATTGGCTCTGGGGCCAACGTCCTGACTTTC.

The chain combines TRBV29-1 with TRBJ2-3, with TRBD2 identical over 10 bases. The CDR3 contains 17 residues. V lost 0 bases, J lost 0 bases, and 6 bases stayed unmatched. Germline-derived CDR1 and CDR2 are SQVTM and ANQGSEA. The CDR3 DNA sequence: TGCAGCGTTGAAGAGGGGCTTAGCGGGAGGAGCACAGATACGCAGTATTTT. Translated: CSVEEGLSGRSTDTQYF.

The chain carries TRBV9 and TRBJ2-2; the D is unclear. V lost 2 bases and J 6 bases, leaving 5 bases between the germline ends. Germline V gene data show CDR1 as SGDLS and CDR2 as YYNGEE. The CDR3 spans 12 residues. DNA for the CDR3: TGTGCCAGCAGCGTTATGGCCGGGGAGCTGTTTTTT. Encoded protein: CASSVMAGELFF.

This clonotype turned up a few times. The chain couples TRBV6-6 to TRBJ2-2, with 13 bases lining up with TRBD2. CDR3 length: 17 residues. Germline V gives CDR1 MNHNY, CDR2 SVGAGI (reference sequence). V trimming: 0 bases; J trimming: 6 bases; junction bases outside the gene matches: 4. The CDR3 loop is CASSYSITSGRAGELFF. The DNA for the CDR3 is TGTGCCAGCAGTTACTCCATAACTAGCGGGAGGGCCGGGGAGCTGTTTTTT.

This chain joins TRBV4-2 and TRBJ1-5, with D possibly TRBD1 on 6 matching bases. The CDR3 is 13 amino acids. The V gene's germline CDR1 is LGHNA and CDR2 YNFKEQ. Between the trimmed V and J ends, which lost 6 bases and 5 bases, there was a span of 11 bases. In DNA form, the CDR3 reads TGTGCCAGCAGTCAGGGGAGATATCAGCCCCAGCATTTT. Its protein is CASSQGRYQPQHF.

Many counts were recorded for this clonotype. The V call is TRBV20-1, the J call TRBJ2-5; TRBD2 matches 12 bases. The CDR3 is 15 amino acids. The germline V gene encodes CDR1 DFQATT and CDR2 SNEGSKA (reference sequence). Germline trimming cut 3 bases from V and 10 bases from J; bases unmatched to any gene: 12. As DNA, the CDR3 is TGCAGTGCTAGGGGACTAGCGGGCTCTACCAGAGGCCAGTACTTC. Residues: CSARGLAGSTRGQYF.

In this sample, this clonotype turned up many times. This chain connects TRBV30 to TRBJ2-1, with D unclear. The CDR3 length is 11 residues. Per germline, CDR1 GTSNPN and CDR2 SVGIG (reference sequence). V lost 5 bases, J lost 6 bases, and 8 bases lay in between. The CDR3 nucleotides are TGTGCCTGGTCTCGAGGCAATGAGCAGTTCTTC. This encodes CAWSRGNEQFF. Together with reference TRBV30 and TRBJ2-1, the CDR3 gives the full variable domain: SQTIHQWPATLVQPVGSPLSLECTVEGTSNPNLYWYRQAAGRGLQLLFYSVGIGQISSEVPQNLSASRPQDRQFILSSKKLLLSDSGFYLCAWSRGNEQFFGPGTRLTVL.

The chain joins TRBV2 to TRBJ1-1, with D maybe TRBD1 (5 bases). Germline V lookup: CDR1 SNHLY, CDR2 FYNNEI. The CDR3 extends over 13 amino acids. Trimming removed 8 bases from V and 1 base from J, with 11 bases in between. Here the CDR3 reads CASGPDRNTEAFF. CDR3 DNA: TGTGCCAGCGGTCCCGACAGGAACACTGAAGCTTTCTTT. Using reference TRBV2 and TRBJ1-1 for the parts outside the CDR3, the full variable domain is EPEVTQTPSHQVTQMGQEVILRCVPISNHLYFYWYRQILGQKVEFLVSFYNNEISEKSEIFDDQFSVERPDGSNFTLKIRSTKLEDSAMYFCASGPDRNTEAFFGQGTRLTVV.

This clonotype was found many times. J is TRBJ1-2 and V is TRBV27; 8 nucleotides agree with TRBD1. Germline CDR1 is MNHEY and CDR2 is SMNVEV (reference sequence). The CDR3 is made up of 16 amino acids. V dropped 5 bases and J dropped 6; count of bases not matched to a gene: 14. Written as DNA, the CDR3 is TGTGCCAGCAGTCCCTCCCGGACAGGGAGTATCGATGGCTACACCTTC. Residues: CASSPSRTGSIDGYTF.

This clonotype was seen repeatedly, ten times or more. This chain links TRBV12-3 or TRBV12-4 with TRBJ2-7; 8 nucleotides line up with TRBD1. CDR3 length: 15 residues. V lost 5 bases, J lost 2 bases, and 8 bases stayed unmatched. In DNA, the CDR3 is TGTGCCAGCAGTCCTTGGACAGGGCTGACCTACGAGCAGTACTTC. Its translation is CASSPWTGLTYEQYF.

A few counts support this clonotype. The chain is built from TRBV20-1 and TRBJ2-7; 12 bases match TRBD2. CDR1 is DFQATT, CDR2 SNEGSKA, per germline (reference sequence). V trimming: 2 bases; J trimming: 4 bases; junction bases outside the gene matches: 9. The CDR3 totals 16 residues. This CDR3 reads CSARKTSGSSFYEQYF. As DNA, the CDR3 is TGCAGTGCTAGAAAGACTAGCGGGAGTTCCTTTTACGAGCAGTACTTC.

This clonotype was seen more than once but under ten times. The chain uses TRBV20-1 and TRBJ2-7, with TRBD2 identical over 10 bases. There are 14 residues in the CDR3. The germline V gene has CDR1 DFQATT and CDR2 SNEGSKA (reference sequence). The V gene end was trimmed by 3 bases and the J gene end by 2 bases; junction bases not matched to a gene: 4. The CDR3 is CSASGTSVPYEQYF. CDR3 sequence (DNA): TGCAGTGCTAGCGGGACTAGCGTTCCCTACGAGCAGTACTTC.

This clonotype was counted only a few times. CDR3 region: CASSEASGNNEQFF. The CDR3 region has the DNA TGCGCCAGCAGTGAGGCTAGCGGAAACAATGAGCAGTTCTTC. The chain joins TRBV10-1 to TRBJ2-1, with 7 bases that match TRBD2. Trimming took 2 bases from V and 5 from J; bases not matched to a gene: 3. CDR3 length: 14 residues. CDR1 and CDR2 (germline): WNHNN, SYGVQD (reference sequence).

This clonotype was picked up a small number of times. The chain links TRBV6-2 or TRBV6-3 to TRBJ1-5; no clear D. Deletions cut 0 bases from V and 2 bases from J, with 17 bases between. The CDR3 length is 18 residues. Germline V gives CDR1 MNHEY, CDR2 SVGEGT. The CDR3, as DNA: TGTGCCAGCAGTTACTCGTACACTTCAGTGGACGGCAATCAGCCCCAGCATTTT. Translating it yields CASSYSYTSVDGNQPQHF.

The chain recombines TRBV15 with TRBJ2-7; possible D gene TRBD2, 5 bases. The V end was cut by 0 bases, the J end by 2 bases, with 23 bases between. This CDR3 has 19 residues. Per the germline V gene, CDR1 is LNHNV and CDR2 is YYDKDF (reference sequence). Written as DNA, the CDR3 is TGTGCCACCAGCAGAGATACCAGCGGCGGGCGAGCGGTTACCTACGAGCAGTACTTC. Protein: CATSRDTSGGRAVTYEQYF.

The chain links TRBV29-1 to TRBJ1-1, with D maybe TRBD1 (5 bases). Germline V CDR1 and CDR2: SQVTM, ANQGSEA. Trimming took off 6 bases at V and 7 bases at J, with 15 bases between the two ends. The CDR3 runs 12 residues. The CDR3 nucleotides are TGCAGCGTCCAGGGCGGTTGGGGTGAAGCTTTCTTT. It yields the protein CSVQGGWGEAFF.

This clonotype was picked up many times. V and J are TRBV20-1 and TRBJ2-1; 12 bases fit TRBD2. The trim removed 3 bases at V and 2 bases at J, leaving 2 bases unmatched. The CDR3 sequence is 15 residues long. In germline, CDR1 is DFQATT, CDR2 SNEGSKA (reference sequence). The CDR3 reads CSARGLAGPYNEQFF. CDR3 DNA sequence: TGCAGTGCTAGGGGACTAGCGGGTCCCTACAATGAGCAGTTCTTC.